Following are 10 T cell receptor beta chains from one sample sequenced in a study of blood T cell repertoires in COVID-19 (dated by TCRdb to about 2020). The protocol used for the library was the immunoSEQ multiplex PCR assay. TCRdb limited this immuneACCESS table to in-frame rearrangements with V and J called. A share of clones is missing; checked studies link under half to unresolved V genes, and the rest is unexplained. Present in this sample are tens of thousands of clones, just under 85% of which were seen just once. Clones ranked in the top ten supply 3.4% of the sample. The sequenced sample consisted of peripheral blood. All receptors derive from a middle-aged man with acute or convalescent COVID-19.

This rearrangement joins TRBV2 to TRBJ1-2; TRBD1 matches at 7 bases. The CDR3 extends over 13 amino acids. From germline, CDR1 is SNHLY and CDR2 FYNNEI. With V trimmed by 7 bases and J by 6 bases, 8 bases remained unmatched. CDR3 DNA sequence: TGTGCCAGCAACGGGCGTCAGGGGGATGGCTACACCTTC. It codes for CASNGRQGDGYTF.

The chain recombines TRBV25-1 with TRBJ1-3; TRBD1 matches at 8 bases. Germline assignment: CDR1 MGHDK and CDR2 SYGVNS. CDR3 size: 16 residues. Trimming removed 6 bases from V and 0 bases from J; junction bases left unmatched: 7. As DNA, the CDR3 is TGTGCCAGCAGGGGGGACAGGCTAATCTCTGGAAACACCATATATTTT. This gives the protein CASRGDRLISGNTIYF. Supplemented by reference TRBV25-1 and TRBJ1-3, the full variable domain reads EADIYQTPRYLVIGTGKKITLECSQTMGHDKMYWYQQDPGMELHLIHYSYGVNSTEKGDLSSESTVSRIRTEHFPLTLESARPSHTSQYLCASRGDRLISGNTIYFGEGSWLTVV.

The chain employs TRBV28 and TRBJ1-2; D uncertain. Germline lookup yields CDR1 MDHEN and CDR2 SYDVKM. This CDR3 spans 15 amino acids. The V end was cut by 6 bases, the J end by 4 bases, with 18 bases between. The CDR3 region has the DNA TGTGCCAGCAGCCCCCAGCAAACGGGATCCTATGGCTACACCTTC. Protein product: CASSPQQTGSYGYTF.

This clone came up a few times. The chain uses TRBV23-1 and TRBJ1-6; TRBD1 might be the D (5 bases). TRBV23-1 is an open reading frame, and its role is uncertain. Trimming removed 10 bases at V and 7 bases at J, with 20 bases between. CDR3 length: 15 residues. The CDR3 region has the DNA TGCGCCACTTCTCATCCAGTCCGGGGGAATTCACCCCTCCACTTT. It yields the protein CATSHPVRGNSPLHF.

This clone was seen just once. This rearrangement joins TRBV5-1 to TRBJ2-5; D is ambiguous. The CDR3 sequence is 11 residues long. Germline-derived CDR1 and CDR2 are SGHRS and YFSETQ. V lost 6 bases, J lost 2 bases, and 5 bases lay in between. The CDR3 here is CASKAQETQYF. The CDR3 bases are TGCGCCAGCAAAGCGCAAGAGACCCAGTACTTC.

The chain has TRBV4-3 and TRBJ2-2; 11 positions agree with TRBD2. Germline V CDR1 and CDR2: LGHNA, YSLEER. The CDR3 spans 19 residues. Germline trimming cut 10 bases from V and 2 bases from J; bases unmatched to any gene: 18. The CDR3 region is CAKDIKAPLAGANTGELFF. The CDR3 bases are TGCGCCAAAGACATCAAGGCCCCACTAGCGGGAGCAAACACCGGGGAGCTGTTTTTT.

The chain is built from TRBV19 and TRBJ2-7; the match to TRBD1 covers 10 bases. V was clipped by 5 bases and J by 10 bases; unmatched bases: 8. CDR3 size: 13 residues. Per germline, CDR1 LNHDA and CDR2 SQIVND (reference sequence). CDR3 DNA: TGTGCCAGTAGTCCCTCCGGGACAGGGGTCCAGTACTTC. Its translation is CASSPSGTGVQYF. The full variable domain, with the rest looked up from reference TRBV19 and TRBJ2-7, is DGGITQSPKYLFRKEGQNVTLSCEQNLNHDAMYWYRQDPGQGLRLIYYSQIVNDFQKGDIAEGYSVSREKKESFPLTVTSAQKNPTAFYLCASSPSGTGVQYFGPGTRLTVT.

This chain connects TRBV24-1 to TRBJ2-3, with TRBD2 as a possible D gene (6 bases). Germline V gives CDR1 KGHDR, CDR2 SFDVKD. The CDR3 has 15 residues. Trimming stripped 4 bases from V and 1 base from J, with 11 bases between. In DNA, the CDR3 is TGTGCCACCAGTGACCCATCGGGGGGCACAGATACGCAGTATTTT. It encodes CATSDPSGGTDTQYF.

This chain uses TRBV7-3 with TRBJ1-1; the match to TRBD1 covers 7 bases. This CDR3 is 13 amino acids long. CDR1 is SGHTA and CDR2 is FQGTGA in the germline V gene. After removal of 5 bases from V and 3 bases from J, the junction contained 3 bases not matched to a gene. The CDR3 is CASSLDRDTEAFF. In nucleotides, the CDR3 is TGTGCCAGCAGCCTTGACAGGGACACTGAAGCTTTCTTT.

V gene TRBV7-3 combines with J gene TRBJ2-3, with D perhaps matching TRBD1 (5 bases). Germline CDR1 and CDR2: SGHTA and FQGTGA. The CDR3 has 14 amino acids. V was shortened by 5 bases and J by 0 bases, with 9 bases between the two germline ends. The CDR3 spells CASSQGTSTDTQYF. The CDR3 DNA reads as TGTGCCAGCAGCCAGGGAACTAGCACAGATACGCAGTATTTT.